This T cell receptor beta chain was recovered during a study of cytomegalovirus exposure and HLA in healthy donors. Study results and caveats: Presence/absence analyses rested on an assumption that sequencing depth was roughly uniform across donors.

Likely unrecorded immune exposures existed in these nominally healthy donors. Remarks on this clone: The antigen is not known.

It was with 60 Vbeta and 13 Jbeta primers that the PCR ran. Generated by immunoSEQ multiplex PCR, the TCRdb table keeps only in-frame clones and is missing some. This table holds tens of thousands of clones, approximately 81% found once. There are 11 residues in the CDR3. Germline V gene data show CDR1 as SGHVS and CDR2 as FNYEAQ. V dropped 10 bases and J dropped 4; count of bases not matched to a gene: 3. Sequencing was performed on PBMCs. V gene TRBV7-6 combines with J gene TRBJ2-7, with 8 bases matching TRBD2. The origin of this receptor is a woman aged 40 to 49 in good health and CMV-seronegative. In nucleotides, the CDR3 is TGTGCCACCGGGGGGGGGTACGAGCAGTACTTC. This codes for CATGGGYEQYF.